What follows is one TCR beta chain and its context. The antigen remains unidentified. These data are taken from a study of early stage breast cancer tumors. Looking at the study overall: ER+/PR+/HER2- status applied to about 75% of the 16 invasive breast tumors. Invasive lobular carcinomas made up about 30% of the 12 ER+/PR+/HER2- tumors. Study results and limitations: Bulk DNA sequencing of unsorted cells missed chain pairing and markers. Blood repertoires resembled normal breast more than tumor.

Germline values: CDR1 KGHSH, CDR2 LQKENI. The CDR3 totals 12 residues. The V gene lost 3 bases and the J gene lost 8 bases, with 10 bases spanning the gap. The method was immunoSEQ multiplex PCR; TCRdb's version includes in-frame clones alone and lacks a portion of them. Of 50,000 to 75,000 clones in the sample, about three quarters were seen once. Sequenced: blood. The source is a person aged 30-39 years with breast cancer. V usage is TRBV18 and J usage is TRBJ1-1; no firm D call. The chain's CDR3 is CASSPPPGEAFF. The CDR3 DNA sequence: TGTGCCAGCTCACCCCCCCCGGGAGAAGCTTTCTTT.